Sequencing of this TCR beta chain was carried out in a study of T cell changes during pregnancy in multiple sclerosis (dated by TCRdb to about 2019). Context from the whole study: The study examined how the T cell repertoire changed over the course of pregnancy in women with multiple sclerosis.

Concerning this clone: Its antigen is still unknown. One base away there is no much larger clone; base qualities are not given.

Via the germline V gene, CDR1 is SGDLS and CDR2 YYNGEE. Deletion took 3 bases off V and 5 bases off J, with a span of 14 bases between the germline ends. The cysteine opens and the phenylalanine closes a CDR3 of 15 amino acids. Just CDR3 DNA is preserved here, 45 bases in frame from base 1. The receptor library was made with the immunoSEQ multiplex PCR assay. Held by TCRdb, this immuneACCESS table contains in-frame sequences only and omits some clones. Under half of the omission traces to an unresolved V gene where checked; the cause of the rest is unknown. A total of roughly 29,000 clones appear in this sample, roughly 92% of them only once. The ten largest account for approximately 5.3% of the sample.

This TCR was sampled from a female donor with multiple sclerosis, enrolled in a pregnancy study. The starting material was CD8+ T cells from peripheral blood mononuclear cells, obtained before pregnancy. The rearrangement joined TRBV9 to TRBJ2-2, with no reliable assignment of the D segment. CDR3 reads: CASSGFLAQTGELFF. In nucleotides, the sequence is TGTGCCAGCAGCGGGTTCTTGGCCCAAACCGGGGAGCTGTTTTTT.